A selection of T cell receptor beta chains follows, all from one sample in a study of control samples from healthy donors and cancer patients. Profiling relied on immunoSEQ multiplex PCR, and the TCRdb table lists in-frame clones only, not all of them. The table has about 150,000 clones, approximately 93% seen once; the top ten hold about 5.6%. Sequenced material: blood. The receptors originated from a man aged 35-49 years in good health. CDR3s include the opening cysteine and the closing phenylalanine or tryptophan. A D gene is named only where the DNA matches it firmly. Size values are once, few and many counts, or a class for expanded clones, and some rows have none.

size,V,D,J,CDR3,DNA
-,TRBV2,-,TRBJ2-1,CASSLQGYNEQFF,TGTGCCAGCAGTTTACAGGGCTACAATGAGCAGTTCTTC
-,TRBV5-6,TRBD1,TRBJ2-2,CASNPTGGRTGELFF,TGTGCCAGCAACCCGACAGGGGGTCGCACCGGGGAGCTGTTTTTT
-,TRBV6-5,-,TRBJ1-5,CASMEVAGGNQPQHF,TGTGCCAGCATGGAGGTCGCTGGGGGCAATCAGCCCCAGCATTTT
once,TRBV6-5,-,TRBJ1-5,CASSLTSGNQPQHF,TGTGCCAGCAGTCTTACTTCAGGGAATCAGCCCCAGCATTTT
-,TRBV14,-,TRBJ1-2,CASSQEVGGANYGYTF,TGTGCCAGCAGCCAAGAAGTCGGGGGCGCGAACTATGGCTACACCTTC
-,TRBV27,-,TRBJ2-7,CASSLRGMPSYEQYF,TGTGCCAGCAGCCTCAGGGGAATGCCCTCCTACGAGCAGTACTTC
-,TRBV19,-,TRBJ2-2,CASSKWEAGELFF,TGTGCCAGTAGTAAATGGGAGGCCGGGGAGCTGTTTTTT
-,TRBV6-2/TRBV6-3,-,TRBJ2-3,CASSVGTDTQYF,TGTGCCAGCAGTGTTGGCACAGATACGCAGTATTTT
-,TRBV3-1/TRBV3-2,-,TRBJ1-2,CASSQDRGLYGYTF,TGTGCCAGCAGCCAAGATCGGGGGCTCTATGGCTACACCTTC
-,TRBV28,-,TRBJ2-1,CASSSYNEQFF,TGTGCCAGTAGCTCCTACAATGAGCAGTTCTTC
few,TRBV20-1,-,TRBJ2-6,CSASMVAGGANVLTF,TGCAGTGCTAGTATGGTCGCGGGTGGGGCCAACGTCCTGACTTTC
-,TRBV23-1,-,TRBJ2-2,CASTPSDGPNTGELFF,TGCGCCAGCACCCCCTCGGACGGACCGAACACCGGGGAGCTGTTTTTT
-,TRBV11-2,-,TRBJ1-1,CASSLLRGMNTEAFF,TGTGCCAGCAGCTTGCTTAGGGGCATGAACACTGAAGCTTTCTTT
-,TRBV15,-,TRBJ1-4,CATSRDRSSSEKLFF,TGTGCCACCAGCAGAGACAGGTCCTCCAGCGAAAAACTGTTTTTT
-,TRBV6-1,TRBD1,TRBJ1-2,CASSELRRDSYGYTF,TGTGCCAGCAGTGAATTGAGGAGGGACAGCTATGGCTACACCTTC
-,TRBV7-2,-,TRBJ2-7,CASSLMDTWVTSYEQYF,TGTGCCAGCAGCTTAATGGACACCTGGGTTACGTCCTACGAGCAGTACTTC
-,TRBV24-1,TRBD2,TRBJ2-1,CATSVRGDNEQFF,TGTGCCACCAGTGTCCGGGGGGACAATGAGCAGTTCTTC
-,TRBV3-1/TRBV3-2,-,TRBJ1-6,CASSQGSVTWDNDSPLHF,TGTGCCAGCAGCCAAGGGTCGGTAACATGGGACAATGACTCACCCCTCCACTTT
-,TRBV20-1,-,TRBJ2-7,CSARRGYEQYF,TGCAGTGCTAGACGGGGGTACGAGCAGTACTTC
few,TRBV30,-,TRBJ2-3,CAWSEGDTQYF,TGTGCCTGGAGTGAAGGAGATACGCAGTATTTT
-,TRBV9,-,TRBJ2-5,CASSVGGWETQYF,TGTGCCAGCAGCGTAGGGGGCTGGGAGACCCAGTACTTC
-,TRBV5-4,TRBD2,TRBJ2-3,CASSQGLAGADTQYF,TGTGCCAGCAGCCAGGGACTAGCGGGGGCAGATACGCAGTATTTT
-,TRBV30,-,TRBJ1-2,CAWSGYVNSRDDPAGYGYTF,TGTGCCTGGAGTGGATACGTCAATTCTCGGGATGATCCCGCGGGCTATGGCTACACCTTC
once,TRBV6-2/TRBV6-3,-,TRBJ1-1,CASSYIRTNTEAFF,TGTGCCAGCAGTTACATCCGTACCAACACTGAAGCTTTCTTT
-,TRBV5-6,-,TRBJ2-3,CASSLAGDTQYF,TGTGCCAGCAGCTTGGCGGGAGATACGCAGTATTTT
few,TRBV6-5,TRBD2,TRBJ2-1,CASSREGGGYNEQFF,TGTGCCAGCAGTAGGGAGGGAGGAGGATACAATGAGCAGTTCTTC
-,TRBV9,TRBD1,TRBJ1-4,CASSVDRGSEKLFF,TGTGCCAGCAGCGTAGACAGGGGTAGTGAAAAACTGTTTTTT
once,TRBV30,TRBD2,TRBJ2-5,CAWNRAVAGEETQYF,TGTGCCTGGAATCGGGCCGTAGCGGGCGAGGAGACCCAGTACTTC
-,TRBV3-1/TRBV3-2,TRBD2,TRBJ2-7,CASSQETPGLAGGTMEQYF,TGTGCCAGCAGTCAAGAGACCCCGGGACTAGCGGGGGGTACCATGGAGCAGTACTTC
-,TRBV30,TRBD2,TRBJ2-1,CAWSVTGGLREQFF,TGTGCCTGGAGTGTAACGGGGGGGCTTCGGGAGCAGTTCTTC
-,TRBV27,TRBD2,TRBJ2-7,CATTTSGGYEQYF,TGTGCCACGACGACTAGCGGGGGCTACGAGCAGTACTTC
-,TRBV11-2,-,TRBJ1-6,CASRQGFSSYNSPLHF,TGTGCCAGCAGACAGGGATTCAGCTCCTATAATTCACCCCTCCACTTT
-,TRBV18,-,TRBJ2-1,CASSHGQYNEQFF,TGTGCCAGCTCTCACGGGCAGTACAATGAGCAGTTCTTC
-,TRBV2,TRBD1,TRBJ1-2,CASSEGQGALNYGYTF,TGTGCCAGCAGCGAGGGACAGGGGGCGCTTAACTATGGCTACACCTTC
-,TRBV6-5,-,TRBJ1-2,CASRLDRDYGYTF,TGTGCCAGCAGGCTGGACCGGGACTATGGCTACACCTTC
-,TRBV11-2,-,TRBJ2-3,CASSLGDTQYF,TGTGCCAGCAGCTTAGGGGATACGCAGTATTTT
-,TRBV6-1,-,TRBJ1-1,CASSELDTLNTEAFF,TGTGCCAGCAGTGAACTGGACACCCTAAACACTGAAGCTTTCTTT
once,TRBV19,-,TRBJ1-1,CASSTKRTEAFF,TGTGCCAGTAGTACAAAGCGAACTGAAGCTTTCTTT
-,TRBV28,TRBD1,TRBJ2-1,CASSAPRGRDGNEQFF,TGTGCCAGCAGTGCCCCCAGGGGGCGCGACGGGAATGAGCAGTTCTTC
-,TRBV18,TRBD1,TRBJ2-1,CASSPPRVTGGTYNEQFF,TGTGCCAGCTCACCCCCCCGGGTGACAGGGGGAACCTACAATGAGCAGTTCTTC
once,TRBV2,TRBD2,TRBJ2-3,CASSARAGVRDTQYF,TGTGCCAGCAGTGCTCGAGCGGGGGTGAGGGATACGCAGTATTTT
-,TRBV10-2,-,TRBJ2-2,CASSVLQTGGGELFF,TGCGCCAGCAGTGTATTACAGACAGGAGGCGGGGAGCTGTTTTTT
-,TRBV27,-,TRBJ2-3,CASSLDRSTDTQYF,TGTGCCAGCAGTTTAGACAGGAGCACAGATACGCAGTATTTT
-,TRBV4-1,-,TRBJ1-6,CASSQDLGRRTPLHF,TGCGCCAGCAGCCAAGATCTGGGACGGAGGACGCCCCTCCACTTT
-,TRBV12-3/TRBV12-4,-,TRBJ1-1,CASSLVRDTEAFF,TGTGCCAGCAGTTTAGTCAGGGACACTGAAGCTTTCTTT
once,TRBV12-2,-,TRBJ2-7,CASRLALAGEYEQYF,TGTGCAAGTCGCTTAGCGCTAGCGGGGGAGTACGAGCAGTACTTC
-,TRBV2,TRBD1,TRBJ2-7,CASSDEQGVWEQYF,TGTGCCAGCAGTGATGAACAGGGGGTATGGGAGCAGTACTTC
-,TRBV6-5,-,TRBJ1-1,CASSYSGAPKAFF,TGTGCCAGCAGTTACTCGGGGGCCCCGAAAGCTTTCTTT
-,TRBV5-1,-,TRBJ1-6,CASGPGDNSPLHF,TGCGCCAGCGGCCCAGGCGATAATTCACCCCTCCACTTT
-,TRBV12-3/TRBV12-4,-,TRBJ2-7,CASKRAPYEQYF,TGTGCCAGCAAGAGAGCCCCCTACGAGCAGTACTTC
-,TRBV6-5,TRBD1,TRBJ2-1,CASRLTGTASNEQFF,TGTGCCAGCAGGTTAACCGGGACAGCGAGCAATGAGCAGTTCTTC
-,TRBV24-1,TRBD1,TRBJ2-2,CATSVGGQGVTGELFF,TGTGCCACCAGTGTCGGAGGACAGGGTGTCACCGGGGAGCTGTTTTTT
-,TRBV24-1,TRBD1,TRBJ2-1,CATSLRDRGKGEQFF,TGTGCCACCAGCCTTCGAGACAGGGGCAAGGGTGAGCAGTTCTTC
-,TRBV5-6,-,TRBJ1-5,CASSFGTYNQPQHF,TGTGCCAGCAGCTTCGGGACCTACAATCAGCCCCAGCATTTT
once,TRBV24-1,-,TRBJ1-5,CASLGQPQHF,TGTGCCTCTCTGGGTCAGCCCCAGCATTTT
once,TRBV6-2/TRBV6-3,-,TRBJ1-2,CASSYYRKNYGYTF,TGTGCCAGCAGTTATTACAGGAAGAACTATGGCTACACCTTC
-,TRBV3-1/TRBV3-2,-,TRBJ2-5,CASSQDRGKGTQYF,TGTGCCAGCAGCCAAGACAGGGGAAAGGGGACCCAGTACTTC
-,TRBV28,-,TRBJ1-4,CASSRVTNEKLFF,TGTGCAAGCAGCAGGGTAACTAATGAAAAACTGTTTTTT
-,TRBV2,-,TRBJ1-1,CASRTERRGTEAFF,TGTGCCAGCAGGACGGAGAGGCGGGGCACTGAAGCTTTCTTT
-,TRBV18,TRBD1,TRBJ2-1,CASSKGQGYNEQFF,TGTGCCAGCTCAAAAGGACAGGGCTACAATGAGCAGTTCTTC